This passage covers 3 T cell receptor beta chains from one sample sequenced in a study of T cell responses to AZD1222 COVID-19 vaccine. The repertoire was sequenced with immunoSEQ multiplex PCR; TCRdb's copy has only in-frame clones and lacks some. The table records about 61,000 clones, 80% to 90% of them present only once. The sample here was peripheral blood, taken on day 0 of AZD1222 vaccination. Source of these receptors: an adult in good health.

The chain carries TRBV10-3 and TRBJ1-2; D perhaps matches TRBD1 (6 bases). The CDR3 has 12 residues. Germline V gene lookup returns CDR1 ENHRY and CDR2 SYGVKD. The V end lost 2 bases, the J end lost 7 bases, and 8 bases lay between the germline ends. Here the CDR3 DNA reads TGTGCCATCAGTGAGACAGGGTCTGGCTACACCTTC. Its translation is CAISETGSGYTF.

The gene calls are TRBV29-1 and TRBJ1-1; D is ambiguous. Germline-derived CDR1 and CDR2 are SQVTM and ANQGSEA. Between the trimmed V and J ends, which lost 1 base and 3 bases, there was a span of 9 bases. The CDR3 runs 13 residues. The CDR3 coding sequence is TGCAGCGTTGAAGTAACGGAGGACACTGAAGCTTTCTTT. This encodes CSVEVTEDTEAFF. Filled out from reference TRBV29-1 and TRBJ1-1, the complete variable domain reads SAVISQKPSRDICQRGTSLTIQCQVDSQVTMMFWYRQQPGQSLTLIATANQGSEATYESGFVIDKFPISRPNLTFSTLTVSNMSPEDSSIYLCSVEVTEDTEAFFGQGTRLTVV.

This chain uses TRBV6-5 with TRBJ1-6, with D unresolved. The CDR3 is made up of 16 amino acids. In germline, CDR1 is MNHEY, CDR2 SVGAGI. V gave up 0 bases and J gave up 3 bases, with 9 bases separating them. CDR3: CASSYSMVNYNSPLHF. The DNA of the CDR3 is TGTGCCAGCAGTTACTCGATGGTAAACTATAATTCACCCCTCCACTTT.